Following are 10 T cell receptor beta chains from one sample sequenced in a study of OX40 agonist ivuxolimab in advanced cancers. Method: immunoSEQ multiplex PCR; TCRdb's copy keeps in-frame clones and lacks some. Of 130,000 or so clones listed, 90% to 95% are singletons. Sample: CD4+ or CD8+ T cells sorted from blood, taken in a trial of the OX40 agonist ivuxolimab. The receptors originated from an adult with an advanced solid tumor such as melanoma, head and neck, liver or kidney cancer.

The CDR3 is CSVAGLDRNTGELFF. The CDR3 DNA follows: TGCAGCGTTGCCGGACTAGATCGGAACACCGGGGAGCTGTTTTTT. V and J are TRBV29-1 and TRBJ2-2; 7 bases are shared with TRBD2. The CDR3 extends over 15 amino acids. CDR1 is SQVTM and CDR2 is ANQGSEA in the germline V gene. Trimming removed 4 bases from V and 1 base from J; junction bases left unmatched: 6.

The chain combines TRBV5-1 with TRBJ1-1, with 7 bases fitting TRBD1. This CDR3 comprises 14 residues. Trimming removed 0 bases from V and 5 bases from J; junction bases left unmatched: 4. Germline assignment: CDR1 SGHRS and CDR2 YFSETQ. CDR3 in amino acids: CASSLATGQTEAFF. The CDR3 nucleotides read TGCGCCAGCAGCTTGGCGACAGGGCAGACTGAAGCTTTCTTT. Full variable domain (missing parts from reference TRBV5-1 and TRBJ1-1): KAGVTQTPRYLIKTRGQQVTLSCSPISGHRSVSWYQQTPGQGLQFLFEYFSETQRNKGNFPGRFSGRQFSNSRSEMNVSTLELGDSALYLCASSLATGQTEAFFGQGTRLTVV.

This clone was counted between two and nine times. This chain joins TRBV6-6 and TRBJ2-7; D is undetermined. Germline lookup yields CDR1 MNHNY and CDR2 SVGAGI (reference sequence). The CDR3 runs 14 residues. V was clipped by 2 bases and J by 6 bases, with 14 bases between them. DNA for the CDR3: TGTGCCAGCAGTTACCCCCTCCCCAGGCGCGAGCAGTACTTC. Its protein product is CASSYPLPRREQYF.

The chain links TRBV28 to TRBJ1-4; the match to TRBD1 covers 12 bases. This CDR3 spans 17 amino acids. V shed 3 bases and J 4 bases; nucleotides not matched to a gene: 6. Per the germline V gene, CDR1 is MDHEN and CDR2 is SYDVKM. Here the CDR3 reads CASSFTGTGGLNEKLFF. Written as DNA, the CDR3 is TGTGCCAGCAGTTTTACAGGGACAGGGGGCCTTAATGAAAAACTGTTTTTT. The variable domain in full, with the rest retrieved from reference TRBV28 and TRBJ1-4, is DVKVTQSSRYLVKRTGEKVFLECVQDMDHENMFWYRQDPGLGLRLIYFSYDVKMKEKGDIPEGYSVSREKKERFSLILESASTNQTSMYLCASSFTGTGGLNEKLFFGSGTQLSVL.

This clone has a single count. The chain employs TRBV27 and TRBJ1-2; D might be TRBD1 (6 bases). V lost 5 bases and J 8 bases, leaving 18 bases between the germline ends. This CDR3 has 14 residues. Germline loops: CDR1 MNHEY, CDR2 SMNVEV (reference sequence). The CDR3 DNA sequence: TGTGCCAGCAGTCTAAACAGGGCCGCGGGCGGCTACACCTTC. Protein product: CASSLNRAAGGYTF.

The CDR3 DNA reads as TGTGCCAGCTCACTACTAGCGGGAGGGCCAAGCGGGACTTTCGTTGAGCAGTTCTTC. This gives the protein CASSLLAGGPSGTFVEQFF. The V call is TRBV18, the J call TRBJ2-1; 13 bases fit TRBD2. The CDR3 is made up of 19 amino acids. Germline CDR1 KGHSH, CDR2 LQKENI. With V trimmed by 4 bases and J by 9 bases, 18 bases remained unmatched.

This rearrangement joins TRBV10-3 to TRBJ2-5; D possibly corresponds to TRBD2 (5 bases). Trimming removed 0 bases at V and 3 bases at J, with 8 bases between. The length of the CDR3 is 14 residues. Germline V CDR1 and CDR2: ENHRY, SYGVKD. The CDR3 DNA follows: TGTGCCATCAGTGAGTCGTACGGGGAAGAGACCCAGTACTTC. It translates to CAISESYGEETQYF.

This chain connects TRBV28 to TRBJ2-7, with D perhaps TRBD1 (5 bases). Germline CDR1 is MDHEN and CDR2 is SYDVKM. Trimming removed 5 bases at V and 3 bases at J, with 20 bases between. CDR3 length equals 16 residues. The DNA of the CDR3 is TGTGCCAGCAGTGCTCCCCAGGGTAGAGCGTACTACGAGCAGTACTTC. Translated, it gives CASSAPQGRAYYEQYF.

The V and J genes are TRBV2 and TRBJ2-1; D could derive from TRBD1 or TRBD2 (5 bases each). The CDR3 loop spans 13 amino acids. V lost 0 bases and J lost 10, with 10 bases in between. CDR1 SNHLY and CDR2 FYNNEI come from the germline V gene. CDR3 sequence: CASSEALGGEQFF. The CDR3 DNA reads TGTGCCAGCAGTGAAGCGCTTGGGGGAGAGCAGTTCTTC.

This chain uses TRBV18 with TRBJ2-4; D possibly corresponds to TRBD1 (5 bases). Per the germline V gene, CDR1 is KGHSH and CDR2 is LQKENI. The CDR3 contains 15 residues. V gave up 3 bases and J gave up 2 bases, with 11 bases separating them. CDR3 sequence (DNA): TGTGCCAGCTCACCCCTCCAGGGATCCAAAAACATTCAGTACTTC. This gives the protein CASSPLQGSKNIQYF.